The sequence of this TCR beta chain was determined in a study of cytomegalovirus exposure and HLA in healthy donors (dated by TCRdb to the late 2010s). For the wider study: According to a later analysis, the approximately 120 validation repertoires were produced on the same platform as the roughly 720 repertoires of the first cohort. The aim of the study was to test whether cataloging public T cell receptors could identify signatures of past pathogen exposure. The study combined high-throughput TCR immunosequencing, statistical association of individual TCRs with disease status, and machine learning to predict cytomegalovirus infection status. In addition to the first cohort of 666 subjects, a separate validation cohort of 120 different subjects was used. Findings and caveats that apply to the study as a whole: The classifier was reported to diagnose cytomegalovirus status with high specificity and sensitivity in both the original cohort and the validation cohort. Subsequent analysis determined that TCRs grouped into clusters in the first cohort also showed a tendency toward co-occurrence across the 120 or so validation repertoires, and roughly 95% of cluster scores exceeded 0. Most TCR sequences were observed very rarely across donors, whereas some public TCRs were present in many individuals. The study listed 170 or so TCR beta chains as associated with cytomegalovirus. In vitro tests confirmed that a few of the cytomegalovirus-associated TCR beta chains recognize cytomegalovirus antigens. A later analysis had no HLA typing for the validation cohort, so co-occurrence there was scored across all 120 repertoires. The authors suggested that the approach could potentially be extended to other disease states and immunological phenotypes.

On this clone itself: Its antigen has not been determined. No base qualities exist here, and no much larger clone lies one base off it.

The donors were included in the validation cohort of approximately 130 subjects, a group kept apart from the roughly 730-subject first cohort. Receptor libraries were prepared by the immunoSEQ multiplex PCR assay. Per the authors' processing: To diagnose cytomegalovirus status from the catalog of TCR beta chain sequences, a statistical classification framework was built. Held by TCRdb, this immuneACCESS table contains in-frame sequences only and omits some clones. Under half of the omission traces to an unresolved V gene where checked; the cause of the rest is unknown. V and J calls plus clone size are reproduced from that table; the DNA served to infer D and trimming. The sample yields under 100,000 clones; about 96% were counted once. 0.6% to 0.85% of the sample belongs to the ten largest clones. What was sequenced was PBMCs. This TCR derives from a man between 18 and 29 years old in good health and CMV-seronegative.

For the CDR3, the sequence is CASREDRVQQLNTEAFF. The base sequence is TGTGCCAGCAGGGAGGACAGGGTACAACAACTGAACACTGAAGCTTTCTTT. The sequence joins TRBV28 to TRBJ1-1; 8 nucleotides in the junction match TRBD1. Spanning cysteine to phenylalanine, the CDR3 consists of 17 amino acids. CDR3 DNA is the only sequence kept; it has 51 bases, read in frame from the first base. Trimming takes 6 bases off V and 0 bases off J; junction bases not matched to a gene: 12. The germline V gene yields MDHEN for CDR1 and SYDVKM for CDR2.